The 25 T cell receptor beta chains reported below all come from one sample, sequenced in a study of cytomegalovirus exposure and HLA in healthy donors. PCR employed 60 Vbeta and 13 Jbeta primers. Sequencing used immunoSEQ multiplex PCR; TCRdb keeps in-frame clones, though not all of them. The sample includes approximately 150,000 clones, roughly 73% seen only once; the top ten take about 10%. The source material was PBMCs. The source is a man younger than 30 in good health and CMV-seropositive.

The rearrangement uses TRBV5-1 and TRBJ2-1; 7 bases align to TRBD2. Looked up from germline, CDR1 is SGHRS and CDR2 is YFSETQ. V was pared by 4 bases and J by 7 bases, with 14 bases of the junction left unmatched. CDR3 length: 16 amino acids. The CDR3 region has the DNA TGCGCCAGCAGCCCGAGCGGACATCGGGGAGGGAATGAGCAGTTCTTC. It yields the protein CASSPSGHRGGNEQFF.

This clone was seen only a few times. The V and J genes are TRBV28 and TRBJ1-1, with D perhaps TRBD1 (5 bases). Trimming removed 7 bases from V and 1 base from J, with 13 bases in between. This CDR3 has 14 residues. Germline CDR1 and CDR2: MDHEN and SYDVKM. CDR3 in DNA: TGTGCCAGCAAGCCGGGGGGATCGAACACTGAAGCTTTCTTT. Translating gives CASKPGGSNTEAFF.

This chain joins TRBV7-8 and TRBJ2-1; TRBD2 agrees at 7 bases. The length of the CDR3 is 16 residues. After removal of 5 bases from V and 0 bases from J, the junction contained 7 bases not matched to a gene. Germline V lookup: CDR1 SGHVS, CDR2 FQNEAQ. The CDR3 region has the DNA TGTGCCAGCAGCCCGAGCGGGGTTAGCTCCTACAATGAGCAGTTCTTC. Encoded protein: CASSPSGVSSYNEQFF.

This clone has just a few counts. V gene TRBV29-1 combines with J gene TRBJ2-3; TRBD2 is a possible D gene (5 bases). With 5 bases removed from V and 0 bases from J, the gap between germline ends came to 15 bases. CDR3 length: 15 amino acids. Germline assignment: CDR1 SQVTM and CDR2 ANQGSEA. As DNA, the CDR3 is TGCAGCGTTAGCCCCCAGAGCGGTAGCACAGATACGCAGTATTTT. Encoded protein: CSVSPQSGSTDTQYF.

This clone was counted only a few times. The chain carries TRBV4-1 and TRBJ2-7; D is perhaps TRBD2 (6 bases). The CDR3 is 15 amino acids. Trimming pared 4 bases from V and 3 bases from J, leaving 16 bases between. Germline loops: CDR1 MGHRA, CDR2 YSYEKL. CDR3 protein: CASSPLGGTNYEQYF. The CDR3 DNA is TGCGCCAGCAGCCCGCTTGGGGGGACGAACTACGAGCAGTACTTC.

Concerning this clone: Distinct nucleotide sequences in the sample also encode this CDR3. V gene TRBV5-6 combines with J gene TRBJ1-1; tentatively, D is TRBD1 (6 bases). CDR1 SGHDT and CDR2 YYEEEE come from the germline V gene. Trimming removed 0 bases from V and 3 bases from J, with 12 bases in between. The CDR3 has 15 amino acids. CDR3 nucleotides: TGTGCCAGCAGCTTGGCCGGTTCAGGGGACACTGAAGCTTTCTTT. As protein: CASSLAGSGDTEAFF.

The V call is TRBV5-1, the J call TRBJ1-1; 10 positions match TRBD1. Germline values: CDR1 SGHRS, CDR2 YFSETQ. Losses at the gene ends were 1 base for V and 7 bases for J; bases not matched to a gene: 13. The CDR3 is made up of 17 amino acids. CDR3 protein: CASSLSNLAGDRGEAFF. Written as DNA, the CDR3 is TGCGCCAGCAGCTTGTCGAACTTGGCTGGGGACAGGGGTGAAGCTTTCTTT.

The rearrangement joins TRBV11-2 to TRBJ2-1; possibly TRBD2 for D (6 bases). Trimming stripped 2 bases from V and 10 bases from J, with 15 bases between. The germline V gene has CDR1 SGHAT and CDR2 FQNNGV. CDR3 length: 14 amino acids. The CDR3 region has the DNA TGTGCCAGCAGCTTATGGCTAGCGTCCCTCGAGCAGTTCTTC. Its translation is CASSLWLASLEQFF.

The chain uses TRBV5-4 and TRBJ1-1; D perhaps matches TRBD1 (5 bases). V lost 4 bases and J 3 bases, leaving 16 bases between the germline ends. The germline V gene encodes CDR1 SGHNT and CDR2 YYREEE (reference sequence). CDR3 size: 15 residues. The CDR3 DNA is TGTGCCAGCAGCGCCGGGGGGGAGGGGTACACTGAAGCTTTCTTT. This translates into CASSAGGEGYTEAFF.

This clone was seen more than once but under ten times. V and J are TRBV15 and TRBJ2-2; 9 bases align to TRBD1. The germline V gene encodes CDR1 LNHNV and CDR2 YYDKDF (reference sequence). J was trimmed by 6 bases and V by 6 bases; bases with no gene match: 8. This CDR3 spans 15 amino acids. CDR3 DNA: TGTGCCACCAGTAGGGGACAGGGTTGGGCCGGGGAGCTGTTTTTT. Its protein is CATSRGQGWAGELFF.

The chain employs TRBV7-3 and TRBJ2-5; 9 bases agree with TRBD2. This CDR3 is built from 15 residues. J lost 4 bases, V lost 5 bases, and 8 bases had no gene match. The germline V gene has CDR1 SGHTA and CDR2 FQGTGA. Here the CDR3 reads CASSLSGSETETQYF. The CDR3 DNA is TGTGCCAGCAGCCTTAGCGGGAGTGAGACAGAGACCCAGTACTTC.

The chain couples TRBV6-5 to TRBJ1-4; tentative D call: TRBD1 (6 bases). CDR1 MNHEY and CDR2 SVGAGI come from the germline V gene. V gave up 2 bases and J gave up 7 bases, with 14 bases separating them. CDR3 length: 15 amino acids. The CDR3 bases are TGTGCCAGCAGTTACCGCGGGGGCAGCGGTGAAAAACTGTTTTTT. Protein sequence: CASSYRGGSGEKLFF.

The V gene is TRBV4-1, the J gene TRBJ1-5; 7 bases are a match to TRBD1. Losses at the gene ends were 4 bases for V and 0 bases for J; bases not matched to a gene: 12. Germline CDR1 and CDR2: MGHRA and YSYEKL. This CDR3 is built from 18 residues. The CDR3 reads CASSPRDSDGYSNQPQHF. CDR3 sequence (DNA): TGCGCCAGCAGCCCACGGGACAGCGATGGATATAGCAATCAGCCCCAGCATTTT.

V usage is TRBV30 and J usage is TRBJ1-1, with D maybe TRBD1 (6 bases). V was shortened by 4 bases and J by 4 bases, with 13 bases between the two germline ends. This CDR3 has 13 amino acids. The V gene's germline CDR1 is GTSNPN and CDR2 SVGIG (reference sequence). The CDR3 bases are TGTGCCTGGAAAGTAACAGGGAGCACTGAAGCTTTCTTT. Protein sequence: CAWKVTGSTEAFF.

This sequence joins TRBV28 and TRBJ1-1; a weak D match, TRBD1 (5 bases). V dropped 5 bases and J dropped 10 bases, with 17 bases sitting between them. The CDR3 has 13 residues. Germline CDR1 reads MDHEN; CDR2 reads SYDVKM. The CDR3 reads CASSLPRGGGAFF. The CDR3 DNA reads TGTGCCAGCAGTCTCCCTCGTGGGGGGGGAGCTTTCTTT.

The chain is built from TRBV6-6 and TRBJ2-1, with a tentative D call TRBD2 (5 bases). The V gene's germline CDR1 is MNHNY and CDR2 SVGAGI (reference sequence). Trimming cost V 5 bases and J 7 bases, with 21 bases left between them. The CDR3 length is 16 residues. The CDR3 bases are TGTGCCAGCAGTCCCATTACGGGATACGTCCGAAATGAGCAGTTCTTC. Encoded protein: CASSPITGYVRNEQFF.

This chain uses TRBV15 with TRBJ2-5; 12 nucleotides line up with TRBD1. The CDR3 is 17 amino acids. From germline, CDR1 is LNHNV and CDR2 YYDKDF (reference sequence). Trimming took 4 bases from V and 7 from J; bases not matched to a gene: 13. The CDR3 sequence: CATSTRDRDRGRGTQYF. The CDR3 region has the DNA TGTGCCACCAGCACTAGGGACCGGGACAGGGGGCGTGGGACCCAGTACTTC.

There are a few counts of this clone. The gene calls are TRBV25-1 and TRBJ2-1, with 7 bases identical to TRBD2. The CDR3 runs 16 residues. In germline, CDR1 is MGHDK, CDR2 SYGVNS. Trimming at V came to 4 bases and at J to 4 bases, leaving 10 bases not matched to a gene. CDR3 sequence reads: CASSGRRDYGYNEQFF. The CDR3 nucleotides are TGTGCCAGCAGTGGCCGACGGGACTACGGATACAATGAGCAGTTCTTC.

The genes are TRBV6-5 and TRBJ2-5; 10 nucleotides line up with TRBD2. CDR1 is MNHEY and CDR2 is SVGAGI in the germline V gene. The CDR3 has 14 residues. J gave up 6 bases and V 5 bases, and 6 bases lay outside the gene matches. CDR3 in amino acids: CASSPSGRLKTQYF. The CDR3 DNA follows: TGTGCCAGCAGTCCTAGCGGGAGACTTAAGACCCAGTACTTC.

The rearrangement uses TRBV7-3 and TRBJ2-2; the match to TRBD1 covers 7 bases. V lost 4 bases and J lost 6; bases outside the gene matches: 8. The V gene's germline CDR1 is SGHTA and CDR2 FQGTGA. The CDR3 consists of 15 residues. The CDR3 loop is CASSSQGLGAGELFF. DNA of the CDR3: TGTGCCAGCAGCTCACAGGGGTTAGGGGCCGGGGAGCTGTTTTTT.

This chain joins TRBV5-1 and TRBJ2-3; 10 bases fit TRBD2. Trimming removed 0 bases from V and 8 bases from J; junction bases left unmatched: 9. CDR1 is SGHRS and CDR2 is YFSETQ in the germline V gene. The CDR3 spans 16 residues. DNA for the CDR3: TGCGCCAGCAGCTTGGCGCTAGCGGGGGCCGCCGGTACGCAGTATTTT. This gives the protein CASSLALAGAAGTQYF.

This clone was seen more than once but under ten times. The chain has TRBV7-2 and TRBJ2-7, with D possibly being TRBD2 (6 bases). Per germline, CDR1 SGHTA and CDR2 FQGNSA. V lost 3 bases and J lost 0, with 9 bases in between. The CDR3 runs 14 residues. CDR3 sequence: CASSLTGSSYEQYF. The CDR3 coding sequence is TGTGCCAGCAGCTTGACCGGGAGCTCCTACGAGCAGTACTTC.

CDR3 in DNA: TGTGCCAGCAGCCCGGCCCCGGACTATTACGAGCAGTACTTC. Its translation: CASSPAPDYYEQYF. J is TRBJ2-7 and V is TRBV5-4; weak D call: TRBD2 (6 bases). The germline CDR1 and CDR2 sequences are SGHNT and YYREEE (reference sequence). Trimming removed 4 bases at V and 4 bases at J, with 15 bases between. This CDR3 region has 14 residues.

The chain is built from TRBV6-5 and TRBJ1-3; D gene unclear. This CDR3 region has 11 residues. The ends were cut back, 5 bases at V and 4 bases at J, with 3 bases in the middle. Germline V gives CDR1 MNHEY, CDR2 SVGAGI. The chain's CDR3 is CASSQGNTIYF. In nucleotides, the CDR3 is TGTGCCAGCAGTCAGGGAAACACCATATATTTT.

The J gene is TRBJ1-5, the V gene TRBV4-1; D ambiguous. Trimming removed 1 base at V and 4 bases at J, with 11 bases between. The germline CDR1 and CDR2 sequences are MGHRA and YSYEKL. The CDR3 loop spans 15 amino acids. CDR3 in amino acids: CASSQGGNGNQPQHF. The CDR3 coding sequence is TGCGCCAGCAGCCAAGGTGGTAACGGGAATCAGCCCCAGCATTTT.